What follows are 27 T cell receptor beta chains derived from one specimen sequenced in a study of T cells in Graves' hyperthyroidism and ophthalmopathy. Amplification yielded TCR beta CDR3 regions, with RNA transcripts as the source. HTBI primers were used for first-round RT-PCR of the TCR CDR3. TCRdb used MiXCR to reprocess the multiplex PCR reads, holding one entry per CDR3 protein. The table lists roughly 400,000 distinct CDR3 sequences, around a quarter of them singletons. Input material: blood. These receptors all come from a man over 45 with Graves' hyperthyroidism.

This clonotype was recorded many times. The genes are TRBV20-1 and TRBJ1-1; D might be TRBD1 (6 bases). The CDR3 contains 14 residues. CDR1 and CDR2 from the germline V gene are DFQATT and SNEGSKA (reference sequence). Trimming stripped 3 bases from V and 2 bases from J, with 13 bases between. CDR3 sequence: CSASPRGGNTEAFF. The CDR3 DNA reads TGCAGTGCTAGCCCGAGGGGGGGAAACACTGAAGCTTTCTTT.

This clonotype was seen more than once but under ten times. The rearrangement joins TRBV7-3 to TRBJ2-3; D may correspond to TRBD1 or TRBD2 (5 bases each). There are 13 residues in the CDR3. CDR1 and CDR2 (germline): SGHTA, FQGTGA. Trimming left V 2 bases short and J 4 bases short, with 7 bases between. The CDR3 DNA follows: TGTGCCAGCAGCTTAGGGACGCCAGATACGCAGTATTTT. Its protein is CASSLGTPDTQYF.

This clonotype showed up just a few times. The genes are TRBV12-3 or TRBV12-4 and TRBJ2-1, with 9 bases that match TRBD2. The CDR3 is made up of 15 amino acids. The junction had 5 bases not matched to a gene; V was cut back by 1 base and J by 7 bases. CDR3 DNA sequence: TGTGCCAGCAGTTTAGAGCGGGGGGCAAGGAATGAGCAGTTCTTC. Amino acid sequence: CASSLERGARNEQFF.

The chain is built from TRBV18 and TRBJ1-4, with unresolved D. V lost 0 bases and J 9 bases, leaving 11 bases between the germline ends. The CDR3 sequence is 14 residues long. Germline V gene data show CDR1 as KGHSH and CDR2 as LQKENI. CDR3 bases: TGTGCCAGCTCACCACCGGTCGCGCAGAAAAAACTGTTTTTT. Translated: CASSPPVAQKKLFF.

This clonotype has ten or more counts. The rearrangement joins TRBV11-2 to TRBJ2-1; D call uncertain. Germline CDR1 is SGHAT and CDR2 is FQNNGV. The CDR3 covers 16 residues. Trimming removed 5 bases at V and 2 bases at J, with 16 bases between. The CDR3 DNA reads as TGTGCCAGCAGCCCAGAGGCTACAGTTGCCTACAATGAGCAGTTCTTC. This translates into CASSPEATVAYNEQFF.

For the CDR3, the DNA is TGTGCCAGTAGTACACGACAGGGGGTGTACTCACCCCTCCACTTT. Protein sequence: CASSTRQGVYSPLHF. V usage is TRBV19 and J usage is TRBJ1-6, with 9 bases matching TRBD1. The V gene's germline CDR1 is LNHDA and CDR2 SQIVND (reference sequence). Trimming at V came to 4 bases and at J to 10 bases, leaving 8 bases not matched to a gene. The CDR3 loop spans 15 amino acids.

This clonotype has more than one count but fewer than ten. The V call is TRBV2, the J call TRBJ1-4, with TRBD1 identical over 7 bases. The CDR3 has 13 residues. CDR1 and CDR2 from the germline V gene are SNHLY and FYNNEI. Trimming cost V 5 bases and J 6 bases; bases outside gene matches: 3. The CDR3 sequence: CASSRDSHEKLFF. As DNA, the CDR3 is TGTGCCAGCAGTCGGGACAGCCATGAAAAACTGTTTTTT.

This sequence joins TRBV7-9 and TRBJ2-1; 9 positions match TRBD1. This CDR3 has 14 residues. Germline assignment: CDR1 SEHNR and CDR2 FQNEAQ (reference sequence). The J segment lost 8 bases and the V segment lost 5 bases, leaving 7 bases of the junction unmatched. CDR3 sequence (DNA): TGTGCCAGCAGCCGTACAGGGGGCGAATATGAGCAGTTCTTC. It is translated as CASSRTGGEYEQFF.

This clonotype was detected many times. The chain combines TRBV12-5 with TRBJ2-1; the match to TRBD2 covers 11 bases. V shed 6 bases, J shed 4 bases, and the junction held 8 bases outside the gene matches. In germline, CDR1 is LGHNT, CDR2 FRNRAP. The CDR3 has 16 amino acids. In DNA form, the CDR3 reads TGTGCTAGTGGCCTCCCGGGACTAGCGGTATACAATGAGCAGTTCTTC. Translation: CASGLPGLAVYNEQFF.

This clonotype appeared many times. CDR3 bases: TGCAGTGCCTTCACTAGCGGCACCTACAATGAGCAGTTCTTC. It specifies CSAFTSGTYNEQFF. The V call is TRBV20-1, the J call TRBJ2-1; 8 bases are shared with TRBD2. The CDR3 has 14 amino acids. Germline CDR1 is DFQATT and CDR2 is SNEGSKA (reference sequence). V was clipped by 6 bases and J by 2 bases; unmatched bases: 6.

This clonotype occurred many times. The rearrangement joins TRBV28 to TRBJ2-3, with a tentative D call TRBD2 (6 bases). Germline CDR1 and CDR2: MDHEN and SYDVKM. The V end lost 6 bases, the J end lost 2 bases, and 12 bases lay between the germline ends. The CDR3 is made up of 14 amino acids. The CDR3 region is CASSSGGVTDTQYF. CDR3 DNA: TGTGCCAGCAGCTCCGGAGGGGTCACAGATACGCAGTATTTT.

A few counts support this clonotype. This chain uses TRBV6-1 with TRBJ2-2, with D perhaps TRBD2 (6 bases). This CDR3 comprises 15 residues. Germline assignment: CDR1 MNHNS and CDR2 SASEGT. V shed 5 bases and J shed 2 bases, with 12 bases lying between them. CDR3 in DNA: TGTGCCAGCAGTCGCCGGGACTTCAACACCGGGGAGCTGTTTTTT. It codes for CASSRRDFNTGELFF.

The rearrangement joins TRBV5-1 to TRBJ2-7; TRBD2 matches at 8 bases. The CDR3 has 14 amino acids. Germline V gene lookup returns CDR1 SGHRS and CDR2 YFSETQ. J was trimmed by 7 bases and V by 0 bases; bases with no gene match: 6. The CDR3 is CASSLVGRAEEQYF. CDR3 nucleotide sequence: TGCGCCAGCAGCTTGGTCGGGAGGGCCGAAGAGCAGTACTTC.

This clonotype was seen only a few times. The chain uses TRBV7-3 and TRBJ2-1; 7 bases are a match to TRBD2. Per germline, CDR1 SGHTA and CDR2 FQGTGA. The CDR3 sequence is 16 residues long. Trimming at V came to 0 bases and at J to 4 bases, leaving 6 bases not matched to a gene. The CDR3 DNA reads as TGTGCCAGCAGCTTAACGGGGGGGACCACGTACAATGAGCAGTTCTTC. Protein product: CASSLTGGTTYNEQFF.

V gene TRBV30 combines with J gene TRBJ2-7; D may correspond to TRBD1 or TRBD2 (5 bases each). Germline CDR1 GTSNPN, CDR2 SVGIG (reference sequence). Trimming took 0 bases from V and 2 from J, leaving 8 bases between them. This CDR3 spans 13 amino acids. The DNA for the CDR3 is TGTGCCTGGAGTGTACGGGGACCCTACGAGCAGTACTTC. As protein: CAWSVRGPYEQYF.

The CDR3 DNA reads as TGTGCCAGCAGGGGGGACAGGTTTAATTATGGCTACACCTTC. It codes for CASRGDRFNYGYTF. The genes are TRBV2 and TRBJ1-2; 8 positions match TRBD1. The germline CDR1 and CDR2 sequences are SNHLY and FYNNEI. The CDR3 runs 14 residues. With 6 bases clipped from V and 5 bases from J, the junction kept 8 bases outside the gene matches.

This clonotype was detected many times. V and J are TRBV6-1 and TRBJ1-1; perhaps TRBD1 as D (5 bases). Per the germline V gene, CDR1 is MNHNS and CDR2 is SASEGT. The CDR3 is made up of 14 amino acids. V was pared by 5 bases and J by 1 base, with 11 bases between. CDR3 in amino acids: CASSYTGPNTEAFF. CDR3 nucleotides: TGTGCCAGCAGTTATACGGGGCCGAACACTGAAGCTTTCTTT.

This clonotype was recorded at least ten times. The chain is built from TRBV28 and TRBJ2-5; 11 bases agree with TRBD2. The junction had 2 bases not matched to a gene; V was cut back by 4 bases and J by 1 base. Looked up from germline, CDR1 is MDHEN and CDR2 is SYDVKM. The CDR3 length is 15 residues. The DNA of the CDR3 is TGTGCCAGCAGTTCTAGCGGGAGGTCCCAAGAGACCCAGTACTTC. Residues: CASSSSGRSQETQYF.

In its sample, this clonotype was seen a few times. CDR3 nucleotides: TGCGCCAGCAGCTCGGACGTAGCGGGAGCGGAAGGGCAGTACTTC. Amino acids: CASSSDVAGAEGQYF. The chain couples TRBV5-1 to TRBJ2-7; TRBD2 agrees at 9 bases. Trimming removed 3 bases from V and 9 bases from J; junction bases left unmatched: 13. The length of the CDR3 is 15 residues. CDR1 SGHRS and CDR2 YFSETQ come from the germline V gene.

This sequence joins TRBV24-1 and TRBJ1-1; unclear D gene. The V end lost 3 bases, the J end lost 0 bases, and 7 bases lay between the germline ends. Germline V gives CDR1 KGHDR, CDR2 SFDVKD. The CDR3 loop spans 14 amino acids. CDR3 DNA: TGTGCCACCAGTGATCCCTGGGTGAACACTGAAGCTTTCTTT. This translates into CATSDPWVNTEAFF.

This clonotype has more than one count but fewer than ten. The chain links TRBV6-1 to TRBJ2-4, with D perhaps matching TRBD2 (5 bases). This CDR3 has 17 amino acids. The germline CDR1 and CDR2 sequences are MNHNS and SASEGT. Trimming removed 3 bases from V and 2 bases from J, with 17 bases in between. CDR3 in amino acids: CASSDRGVGGSKNIQYF. CDR3 bases: TGTGCCAGCAGTGACCGGGGAGTAGGCGGATCCAAAAACATTCAGTACTTC.

In this sample, this clonotype turned up many times. The genes are TRBV7-9 and TRBJ2-1; 7 bases line up with TRBD2. CDR1 is SEHNR and CDR2 is FQNEAQ in the germline V gene (reference sequence). Trimming took 5 bases from V and 8 from J; bases not matched to a gene: 9. The CDR3 runs to 14 residues. This CDR3 is CASSGRGPRDEQFF. The CDR3 DNA reads as TGTGCCAGCAGCGGGAGGGGCCCAAGGGATGAGCAGTTCTTC.

On this clonotype: Given a much more abundant clone one base away, this may be a read error. The V call is TRBV11-3, the J call TRBJ2-7, with 7 bases that match TRBD2. The germline CDR1 and CDR2 sequences are SGHNT and YENEEA. This CDR3 is built from 13 residues. CDR3 sequence reads: CAGSGEWTYEQYF. DNA of the CDR3: TGTGCCGGCAGCGGGGAATGGACCTACGAGCAGTACTTC.

The table lists this clonotype with many counts. The V call is TRBV29-1, the J call TRBJ1-2; 7 nucleotides line up with TRBD1. V lost 1 base to trimming and J lost 7 bases; unmatched junction nucleotides: 6. CDR1 is SQVTM and CDR2 is ANQGSEA in the germline V gene. The CDR3 spans 13 residues. As DNA, the CDR3 is TGCAGCGTTGAAGGGGACAGAGGGGCTGGCTACACCTTC. It codes for CSVEGDRGAGYTF. Variable domain in full (rest from reference TRBV29-1 and TRBJ1-2): SAVISQKPSRDICQRGTSLTIQCQVDSQVTMMFWYRQQPGQSLTLIATANQGSEATYESGFVIDKFPISRPNLTFSTLTVSNMSPEDSSIYLCSVEGDRGAGYTFGSGTRLTVV.

There are a few counts of this clonotype. J is TRBJ2-7 and V is TRBV6-1; D is undetermined. Germline CDR1 is MNHNS and CDR2 is SASEGT. The V gene lost 6 bases and the J gene lost 2 bases, with 5 bases spanning the gap. The CDR3 is made up of 11 amino acids. The CDR3, as DNA: TGTGCCAGCAGCAGACCCTACGAGCAGTACTTC. Translating gives CASSRPYEQYF.

The chain links TRBV5-1 to TRBJ1-1, with D unclear. The CDR3 totals 14 residues. In germline, CDR1 is SGHRS, CDR2 YFSETQ. V gave up 0 bases and J gave up 0 bases, with 6 bases separating them. The CDR3 loop reads CASSLDGVNTEAFF. In DNA, the CDR3 is TGCGCCAGCAGCTTGGATGGGGTGAACACTGAAGCTTTCTTT. Full variable domain (missing parts from reference TRBV5-1 and TRBJ1-1): KAGVTQTPRYLIKTRGQQVTLSCSPISGHRSVSWYQQTPGQGLQFLFEYFSETQRNKGNFPGRFSGRQFSNSRSEMNVSTLELGDSALYLCASSLDGVNTEAFFGQGTRLTVV.

The V and J genes are TRBV2 and TRBJ2-7; the D is unclear. With 7 bases removed from V and 2 bases from J, the gap between germline ends came to 9 bases. CDR1 and CDR2 from the germline V gene are SNHLY and FYNNEI. The CDR3 loop spans 12 amino acids. As DNA, the CDR3 is TGTGCCAGCACGGTTCGAACCTACGAGCAGTACTTC. It specifies CASTVRTYEQYF.